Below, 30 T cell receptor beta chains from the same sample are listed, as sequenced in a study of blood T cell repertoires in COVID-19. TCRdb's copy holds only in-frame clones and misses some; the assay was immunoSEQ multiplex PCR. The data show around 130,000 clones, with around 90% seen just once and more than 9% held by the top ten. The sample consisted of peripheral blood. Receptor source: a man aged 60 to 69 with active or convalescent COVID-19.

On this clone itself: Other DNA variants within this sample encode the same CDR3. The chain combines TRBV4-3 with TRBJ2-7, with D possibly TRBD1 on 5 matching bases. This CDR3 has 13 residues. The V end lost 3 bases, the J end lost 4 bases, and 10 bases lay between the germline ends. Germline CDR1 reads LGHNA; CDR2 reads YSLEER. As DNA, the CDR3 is TGCGCCAGCAGCCAGACAGTCTCATACGAGCAGTACTTC. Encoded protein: CASSQTVSYEQYF.

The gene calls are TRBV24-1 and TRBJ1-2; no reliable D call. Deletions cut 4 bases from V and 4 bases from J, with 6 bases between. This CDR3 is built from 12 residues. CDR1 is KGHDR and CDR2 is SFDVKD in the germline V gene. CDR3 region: CATSEGSYGYTF. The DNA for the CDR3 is TGTGCCACCAGTGAGGGCAGCTATGGCTACACCTTC.

The CDR3 sequence: CASSLSRNTGELFF. The CDR3 region has the DNA TGTGCCAGCAGTTTATCCAGAAACACCGGGGAGCTGTTTTTT. This chain connects TRBV28 to TRBJ2-2; D remains unclear. The germline CDR1 and CDR2 sequences are MDHEN and SYDVKM. Trimming pared 1 base from V and 2 bases from J, leaving 5 bases between. The CDR3 contains 14 residues.

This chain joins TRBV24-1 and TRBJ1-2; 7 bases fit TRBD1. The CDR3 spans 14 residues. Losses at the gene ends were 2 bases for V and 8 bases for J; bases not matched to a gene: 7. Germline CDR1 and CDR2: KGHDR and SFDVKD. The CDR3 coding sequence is TGTGCCACCAGTGATTACGACAGGGTCGAGGGCTACACCTTC. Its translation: CATSDYDRVEGYTF.

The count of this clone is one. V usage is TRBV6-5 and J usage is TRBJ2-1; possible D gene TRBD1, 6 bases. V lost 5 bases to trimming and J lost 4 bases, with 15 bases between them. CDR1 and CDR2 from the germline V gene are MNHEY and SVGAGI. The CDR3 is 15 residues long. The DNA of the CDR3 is TGTGCCAGCAGTCCGACAGGCGCTTCATACAATGAGCAGTTCTTC. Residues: CASSPTGASYNEQFF.

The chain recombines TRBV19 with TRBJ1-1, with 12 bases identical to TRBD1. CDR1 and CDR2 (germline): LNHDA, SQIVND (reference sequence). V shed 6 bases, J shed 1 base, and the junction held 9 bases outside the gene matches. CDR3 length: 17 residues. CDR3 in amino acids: CASSFGTGGQRNTEAFF. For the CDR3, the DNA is TGTGCCAGTAGCTTTGGGACAGGGGGCCAGAGGAACACTGAAGCTTTCTTT.

For the CDR3, the DNA is TGTGCCACCAAGGACAGGGGACGTGCAACTAATGAAAAACTGTTTTTT. Translated, it gives CATKDRGRATNEKLFF. This sequence joins TRBV19 and TRBJ1-4; 9 bases map to TRBD1. The ends lost 10 bases at V and 0 bases at J; junction bases unmatched: 9. The CDR3 spans 16 residues. Germline CDR1 reads LNHDA; CDR2 reads SQIVND (reference sequence).

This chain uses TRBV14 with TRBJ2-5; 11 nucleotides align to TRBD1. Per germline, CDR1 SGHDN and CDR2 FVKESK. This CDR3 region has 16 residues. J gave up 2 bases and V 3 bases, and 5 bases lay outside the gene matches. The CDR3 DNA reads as TGTGCCAGCAGCCACCGGGACAGGGGGTGGCAAGAGACCCAGTACTTC. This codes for CASSHRDRGWQETQYF.

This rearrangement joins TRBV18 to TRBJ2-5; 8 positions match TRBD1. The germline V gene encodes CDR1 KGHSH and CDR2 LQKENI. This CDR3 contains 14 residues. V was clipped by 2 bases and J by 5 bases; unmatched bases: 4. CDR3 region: CASSPSGGRETQYF. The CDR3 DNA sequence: TGTGCCAGCTCACCATCAGGGGGCAGGGAGACCCAGTACTTC.

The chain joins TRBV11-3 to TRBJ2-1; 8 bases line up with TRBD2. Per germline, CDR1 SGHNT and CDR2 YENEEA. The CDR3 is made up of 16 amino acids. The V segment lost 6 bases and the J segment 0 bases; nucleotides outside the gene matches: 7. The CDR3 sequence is CASSVQRETSYNEQFF. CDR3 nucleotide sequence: TGTGCCAGCAGTGTCCAGCGGGAGACCTCCTACAATGAGCAGTTCTTC.

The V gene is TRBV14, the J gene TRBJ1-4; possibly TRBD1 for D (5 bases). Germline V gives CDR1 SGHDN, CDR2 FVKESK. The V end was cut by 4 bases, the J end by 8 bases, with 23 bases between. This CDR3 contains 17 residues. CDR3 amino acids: CASSRGTGARLGEKLFF. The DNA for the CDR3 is TGTGCCAGCAGCCGCGGGACGGGAGCGCGGTTAGGCGAAAAACTGTTTTTT.

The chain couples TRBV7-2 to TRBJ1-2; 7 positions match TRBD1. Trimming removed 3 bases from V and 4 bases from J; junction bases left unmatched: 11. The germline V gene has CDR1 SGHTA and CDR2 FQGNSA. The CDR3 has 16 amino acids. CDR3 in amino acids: CASSFQAPGQAYGYTF. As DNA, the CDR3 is TGTGCCAGCAGCTTTCAGGCGCCTGGACAGGCCTATGGCTACACCTTC.

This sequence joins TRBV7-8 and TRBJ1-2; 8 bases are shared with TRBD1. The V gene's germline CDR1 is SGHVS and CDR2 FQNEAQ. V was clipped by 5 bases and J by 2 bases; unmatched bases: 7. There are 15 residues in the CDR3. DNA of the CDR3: TGTGCCAGCAGCGACCGGGACAGGACAAACTATGGCTACACCTTC. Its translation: CASSDRDRTNYGYTF.

The CDR3 DNA sequence: TGTGCCAGCAGTTATAGGAACAGGTTTATCTATAGCGAGCAGTACTTC. Amino acids: CASSYRNRFIYSEQYF. V is TRBV6-9 and J is TRBJ2-7; maybe TRBD1 (5 bases). Germline CDR1 is MNHGY and CDR2 is SVAAGI. The germline V and J ends were trimmed by 2 bases and 6 bases, with 20 bases remaining between them. There are 16 residues in the CDR3.

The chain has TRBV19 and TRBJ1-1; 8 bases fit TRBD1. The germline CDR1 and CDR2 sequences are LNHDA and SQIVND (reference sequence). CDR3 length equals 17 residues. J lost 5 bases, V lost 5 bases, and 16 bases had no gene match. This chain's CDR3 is CASSVWTGRLVSTEAFF. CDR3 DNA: TGTGCCAGTAGTGTCTGGACAGGGAGGCTCGTTTCGACTGAAGCTTTCTTT.

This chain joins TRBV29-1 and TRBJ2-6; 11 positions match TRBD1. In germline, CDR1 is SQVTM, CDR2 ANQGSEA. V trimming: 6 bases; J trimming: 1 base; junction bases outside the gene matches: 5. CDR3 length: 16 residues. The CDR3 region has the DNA TGCAGCGTAAGGACAGGGGGCCTATCTGGGGCCAACGTCCTGACTTTC. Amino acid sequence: CSVRTGGLSGANVLTF.

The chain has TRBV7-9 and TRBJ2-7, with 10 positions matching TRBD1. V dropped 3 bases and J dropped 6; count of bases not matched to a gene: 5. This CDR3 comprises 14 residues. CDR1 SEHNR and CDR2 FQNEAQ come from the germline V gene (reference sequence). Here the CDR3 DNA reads TGTGCCAGCAGCTTTGGGGACAGGGGTTCCGAGCAGTACTTC. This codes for CASSFGDRGSEQYF.

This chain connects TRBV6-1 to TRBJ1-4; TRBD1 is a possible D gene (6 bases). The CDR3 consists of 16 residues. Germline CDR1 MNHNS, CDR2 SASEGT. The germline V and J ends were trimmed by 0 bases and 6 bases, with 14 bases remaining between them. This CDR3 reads CASSEARTVTYEKLFF. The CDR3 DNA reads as TGTGCCAGCAGTGAAGCGCGGACAGTGACGTATGAAAAACTGTTTTTT.

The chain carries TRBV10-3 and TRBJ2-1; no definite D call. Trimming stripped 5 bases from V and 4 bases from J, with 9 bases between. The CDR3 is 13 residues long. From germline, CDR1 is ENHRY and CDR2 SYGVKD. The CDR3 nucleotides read TGTGCCATCAGTCCAAACAATTACAATGAGCAGTTCTTC. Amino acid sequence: CAISPNNYNEQFF.

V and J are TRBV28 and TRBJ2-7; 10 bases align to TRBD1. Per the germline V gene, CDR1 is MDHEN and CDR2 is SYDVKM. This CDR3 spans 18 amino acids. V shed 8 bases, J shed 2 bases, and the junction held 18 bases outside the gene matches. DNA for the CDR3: TGTGCCAGCTCACCTGGACAGGGGGAGTGGGGACCGGCCTACGAGCAGTACTTC. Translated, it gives CASSPGQGEWGPAYEQYF.

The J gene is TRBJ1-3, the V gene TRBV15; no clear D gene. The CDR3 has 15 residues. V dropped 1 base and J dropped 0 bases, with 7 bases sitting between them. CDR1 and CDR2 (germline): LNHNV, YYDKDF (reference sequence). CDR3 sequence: CATSRGRSSGNTIYF. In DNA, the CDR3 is TGTGCCACCAGCAGAGGCCGGTCCTCTGGAAACACCATATATTTT.

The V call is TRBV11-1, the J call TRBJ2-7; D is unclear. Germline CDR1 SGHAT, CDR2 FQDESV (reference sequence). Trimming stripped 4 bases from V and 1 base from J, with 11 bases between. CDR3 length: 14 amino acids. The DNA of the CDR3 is TGTGCCAGCAGCTCAGAGGTAAGGTCCTACGAGCAGTACTTC. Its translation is CASSSEVRSYEQYF.

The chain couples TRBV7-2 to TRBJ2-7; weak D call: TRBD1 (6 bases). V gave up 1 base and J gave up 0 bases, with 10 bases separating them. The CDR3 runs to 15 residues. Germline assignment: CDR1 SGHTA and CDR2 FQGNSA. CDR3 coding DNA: TGTGCCAGCAGCTTAGGGGGGCCCGCCTCCTACGAGCAGTACTTC. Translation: CASSLGGPASYEQYF. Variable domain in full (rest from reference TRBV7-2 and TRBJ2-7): GAGVSQSPSNKVTEKGKDVELRCDPISGHTALYWYRQSLGQGLEFLIYFQGNSAPDKSGLPSDRFSAERTGGSVSTLTIQRTQQEDSAVYLCASSLGGPASYEQYFGPGTRLTVT.

The CDR3 DNA follows: TGTGCCAGCAGCTGGGGGAGCGGGAGGGCCTGGGATGAGCAGTTCTTC. Residues: CASSWGSGRAWDEQFF. The chain has TRBV11-1 and TRBJ2-1; the match to TRBD2 covers 10 bases. The J segment lost 8 bases and the V segment lost 4 bases, leaving 11 bases of the junction unmatched. There are 16 residues in the CDR3. Germline V CDR1 and CDR2: SGHAT, FQDESV (reference sequence).

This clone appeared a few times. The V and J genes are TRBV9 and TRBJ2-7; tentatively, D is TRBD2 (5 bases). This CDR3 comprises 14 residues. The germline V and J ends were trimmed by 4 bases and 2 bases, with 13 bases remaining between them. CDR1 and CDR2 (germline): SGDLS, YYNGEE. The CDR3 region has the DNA TGTGCCAGCAGCAAAACTAGTAGTACCTACGAGCAGTACTTC. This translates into CASSKTSSTYEQYF.

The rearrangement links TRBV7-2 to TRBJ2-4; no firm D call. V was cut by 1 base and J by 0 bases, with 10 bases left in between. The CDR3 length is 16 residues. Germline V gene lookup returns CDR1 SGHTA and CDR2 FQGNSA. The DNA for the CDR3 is TGTGCCAGCAGCTTAGTTCCCACTTTAGCCAAAAACATTCAGTACTTC. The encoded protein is CASSLVPTLAKNIQYF.

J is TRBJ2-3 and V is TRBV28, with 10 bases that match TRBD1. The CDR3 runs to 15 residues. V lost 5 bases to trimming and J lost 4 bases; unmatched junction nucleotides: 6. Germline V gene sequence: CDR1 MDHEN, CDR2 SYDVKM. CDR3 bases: TGTGCCAGCAGTCCCGGGACAGGGGATCCAGATACGCAGTATTTT. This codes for CASSPGTGDPDTQYF.

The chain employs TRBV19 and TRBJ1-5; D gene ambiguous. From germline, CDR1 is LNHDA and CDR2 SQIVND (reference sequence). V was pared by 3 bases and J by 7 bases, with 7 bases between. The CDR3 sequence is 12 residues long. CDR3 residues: CASSISRQPQHF. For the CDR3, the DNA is TGTGCCAGTAGTATTTCGCGGCAGCCCCAGCATTTT.

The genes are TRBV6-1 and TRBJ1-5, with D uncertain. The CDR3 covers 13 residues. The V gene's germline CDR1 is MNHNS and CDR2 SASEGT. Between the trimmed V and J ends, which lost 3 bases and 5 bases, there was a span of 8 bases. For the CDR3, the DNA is TGTGCCAGCAGTGACCCCATTCATCAGCCCCAGCATTTT. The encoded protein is CASSDPIHQPQHF.

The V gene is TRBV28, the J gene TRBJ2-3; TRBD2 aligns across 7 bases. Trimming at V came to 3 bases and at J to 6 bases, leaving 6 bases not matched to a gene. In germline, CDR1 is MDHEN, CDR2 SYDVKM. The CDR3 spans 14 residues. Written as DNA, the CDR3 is TGTGCCAGCAGTTTGGGGGGGAGGCGGGATACGCAGTATTTT. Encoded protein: CASSLGGRRDTQYF. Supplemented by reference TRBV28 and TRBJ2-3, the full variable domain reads DVKVTQSSRYLVKRTGEKVFLECVQDMDHENMFWYRQDPGLGLRLIYFSYDVKMKEKGDIPEGYSVSREKKERFSLILESASTNQTSMYLCASSLGGRRDTQYFGPGTRLTVL.